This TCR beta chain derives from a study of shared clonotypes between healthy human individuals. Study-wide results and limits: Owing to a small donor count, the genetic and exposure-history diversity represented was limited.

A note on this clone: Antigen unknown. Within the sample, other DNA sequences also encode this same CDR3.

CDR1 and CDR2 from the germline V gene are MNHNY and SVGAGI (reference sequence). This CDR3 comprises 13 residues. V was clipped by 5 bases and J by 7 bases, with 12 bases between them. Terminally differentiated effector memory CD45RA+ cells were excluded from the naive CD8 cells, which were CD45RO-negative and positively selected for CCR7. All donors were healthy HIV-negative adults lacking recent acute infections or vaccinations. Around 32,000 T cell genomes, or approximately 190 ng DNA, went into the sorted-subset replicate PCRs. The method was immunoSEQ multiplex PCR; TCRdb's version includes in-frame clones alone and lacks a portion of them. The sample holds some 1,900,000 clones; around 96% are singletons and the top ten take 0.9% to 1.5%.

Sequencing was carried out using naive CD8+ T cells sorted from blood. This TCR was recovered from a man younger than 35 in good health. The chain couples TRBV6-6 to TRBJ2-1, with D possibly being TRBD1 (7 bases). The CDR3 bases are TGTGCCAGCAGTCCAGGGGGGCCGAATGAGCAGTTCTTC. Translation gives CASSPGGPNEQFF.